One sample yielded the 8 T cell receptor beta chains listed below, sequenced in a study of T cell responses to AZD1222 COVID-19 vaccine. The data were produced by immunoSEQ multiplex PCR, yet TCRdb's version contains in-frame clones alone and is incomplete. The data contain fewer than 200,000 clones, 70% to 90% of them singletons. The sample here was peripheral blood, taken 28 days after the second AZD1222 dose. All receptors derive from an adult who received the AZD1222 COVID-19 vaccine.

This chain connects TRBV6-1 to TRBJ2-3; TRBD1 agrees at 10 bases. With V trimmed by 1 base and J by 1 base, 2 bases remained unmatched. The CDR3 sequence is 16 residues long. Germline V gives CDR1 MNHNS, CDR2 SASEGT. CDR3 sequence: CASSEVGTGGTDTQYF. The CDR3 DNA is TGTGCCAGCAGTGAAGTCGGGACAGGGGGCACAGATACGCAGTATTTT.

The J gene is TRBJ1-2, the V gene TRBV6-5, with 8 nucleotides matching TRBD1. This CDR3 is built from 14 residues. Germline V gene lookup returns CDR1 MNHEY and CDR2 SVGAGI. V shed 2 bases and J 7 bases; nucleotides not matched to a gene: 6. Here the CDR3 reads CASSYLTGELGYTF. The CDR3 DNA is TGTGCCAGCAGTTACCTGACAGGGGAACTTGGCTACACCTTC.

This chain links TRBV20-1 with TRBJ2-1; D gene uncertain. Germline V gene sequence: CDR1 DFQATT, CDR2 SNEGSKA (reference sequence). The CDR3 is 14 amino acids. The germline V and J ends were trimmed by 3 bases and 4 bases, with 13 bases remaining between them. This chain's CDR3 is CSASPRLLYNEQFF. CDR3 DNA: TGCAGTGCTAGTCCGAGACTCTTGTACAATGAGCAGTTCTTC.

This chain joins TRBV3-1 (or the pseudogene TRBV3-2) and TRBJ1-1, with D unclear. The CDR3 runs to 15 residues. Germline CDR1 reads LGHDT; CDR2 reads YNNKEL (reference sequence). V lost 0 bases and J lost 0, with 8 bases in between. The CDR3 spells CASSQEVRLNTEAFF. CDR3 DNA sequence: TGTGCCAGCAGCCAAGAAGTCAGGCTGAACACTGAAGCTTTCTTT.

This clone was counted a few times. The gene calls are TRBV5-6 and TRBJ1-5; D might be TRBD1 (6 bases). Deletions cut 4 bases from V and 6 bases from J, with 11 bases between. The CDR3 loop spans 13 amino acids. Germline CDR1 reads SGHDT; CDR2 reads YYEEEE. Written as DNA, the CDR3 is TGTGCCAGCAGCGGGGGCACCGGTCAGCCCCAGCATTTT. Its translation is CASSGGTGQPQHF.

Concerning this clone: The conserved final phenylalanine or tryptophan is absent from the CDR3, which likely points to a read error. The DNA is left out, because the CDR3 cannot be placed on it with certainty; the CDR3 is given as TCRdb lists it. This chain connects TRBV19 to TRBJ2-7; TRBD1 was called by the table and not checked on the DNA. The V gene's germline CDR1 is LNHDA and CDR2 SQIVND (reference sequence). The CDR3 spans 13 amino acids, including both terminal residues. This CDR3 is CASSPGTGGFLRT.

The chain joins TRBV29-1 to TRBJ1-2, with D possibly TRBD1 on 5 matching bases. Trimming left V 7 bases short and J 6 bases short, with 21 bases between. This CDR3 contains 14 residues. Looked up from germline, CDR1 is SQVTM and CDR2 is ANQGSEA. The CDR3 reads CSAPFPRGINGYTF. The CDR3 DNA reads TGCAGCGCCCCGTTCCCACGGGGGATAAATGGCTACACCTTC.

This clone showed up just a few times. The chain recombines TRBV6-2 or TRBV6-3 with TRBJ2-2, with 9 bases identical to TRBD2. V shed 0 bases, J shed 1 base, and the junction held 0 bases outside the gene matches. This CDR3 is built from 16 residues. CDR1 and CDR2 (germline): MNHEY, SVGEGT. CDR3 residues: CASSYSTSGNTGELFF. The DNA for the CDR3 is TGTGCCAGCAGTTACTCGACTAGCGGGAACACCGGGGAGCTGTTTTTT.